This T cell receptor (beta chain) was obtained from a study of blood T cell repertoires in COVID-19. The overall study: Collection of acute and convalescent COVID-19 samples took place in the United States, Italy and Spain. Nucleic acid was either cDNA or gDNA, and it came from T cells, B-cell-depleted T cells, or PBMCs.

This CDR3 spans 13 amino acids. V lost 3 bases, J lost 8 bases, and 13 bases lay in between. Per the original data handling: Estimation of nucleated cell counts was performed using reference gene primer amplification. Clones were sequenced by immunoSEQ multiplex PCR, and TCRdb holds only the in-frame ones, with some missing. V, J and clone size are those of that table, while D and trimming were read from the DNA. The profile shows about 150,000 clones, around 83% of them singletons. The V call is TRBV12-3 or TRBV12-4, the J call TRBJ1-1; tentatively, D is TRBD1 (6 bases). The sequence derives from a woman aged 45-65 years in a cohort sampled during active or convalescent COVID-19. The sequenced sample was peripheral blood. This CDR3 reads CASSFKSGHEAFF. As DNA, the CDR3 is TGTGCCAGCAGTTTTAAGTCGGGACACGAAGCTTTCTTT.